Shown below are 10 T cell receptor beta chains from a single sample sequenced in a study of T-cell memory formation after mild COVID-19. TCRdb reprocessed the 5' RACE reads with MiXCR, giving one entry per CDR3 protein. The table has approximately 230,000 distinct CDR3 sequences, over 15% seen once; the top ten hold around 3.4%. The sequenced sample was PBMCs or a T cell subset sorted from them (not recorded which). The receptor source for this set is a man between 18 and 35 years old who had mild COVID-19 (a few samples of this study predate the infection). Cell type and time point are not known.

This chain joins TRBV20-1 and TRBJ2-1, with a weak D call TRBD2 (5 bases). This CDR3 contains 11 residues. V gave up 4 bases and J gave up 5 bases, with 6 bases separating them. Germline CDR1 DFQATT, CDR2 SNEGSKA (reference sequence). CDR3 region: CSANGNNEQFF. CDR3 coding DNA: TGCAGTGCTAACGGGAACAATGAGCAGTTCTTC.

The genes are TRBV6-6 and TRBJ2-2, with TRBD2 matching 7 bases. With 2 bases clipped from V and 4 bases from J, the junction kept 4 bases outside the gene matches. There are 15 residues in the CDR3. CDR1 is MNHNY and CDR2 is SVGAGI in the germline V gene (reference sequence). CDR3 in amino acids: CASSYGPSGTGELFF. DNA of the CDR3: TGTGCCAGCAGTTACGGTCCTAGCGGCACCGGGGAGCTGTTTTTT.

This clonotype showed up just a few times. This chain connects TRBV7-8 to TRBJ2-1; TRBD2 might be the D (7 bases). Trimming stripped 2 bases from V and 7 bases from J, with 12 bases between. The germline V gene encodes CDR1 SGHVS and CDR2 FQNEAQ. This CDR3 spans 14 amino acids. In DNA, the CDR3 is TGTGCCAGCAGCTTAAGGGGGGGCTCGAATGAGCAGTTCTTC. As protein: CASSLRGGSNEQFF.

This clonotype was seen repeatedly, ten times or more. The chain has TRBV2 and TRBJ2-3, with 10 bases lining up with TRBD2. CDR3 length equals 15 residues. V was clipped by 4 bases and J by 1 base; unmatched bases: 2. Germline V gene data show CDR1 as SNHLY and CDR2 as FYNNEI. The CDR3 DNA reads TGTGCCAGCAGTGCTACTAGCGGGGGCACAGATACGCAGTATTTT. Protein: CASSATSGGTDTQYF.

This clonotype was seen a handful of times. CDR3 coding DNA: TGTGCCAGCAGCTACAACGTAGCGGGGGCCGGCACAGATACGCAGTATTTT. Translated: CASSYNVAGAGTDTQYF. The J gene is TRBJ2-3, the V gene TRBV11-2, with TRBD2 matching 9 bases. The trim removed 4 bases at V and 1 base at J, leaving 9 bases unmatched. CDR3 size: 17 residues. The germline gives CDR1 SGHAT, CDR2 FQNNGV.

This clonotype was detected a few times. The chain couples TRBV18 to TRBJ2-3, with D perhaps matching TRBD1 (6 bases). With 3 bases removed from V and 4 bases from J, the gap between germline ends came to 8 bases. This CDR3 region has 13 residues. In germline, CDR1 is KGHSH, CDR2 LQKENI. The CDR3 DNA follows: TGTGCCAGCTCACCTCAGGGGTCAGATACGCAGTATTTT. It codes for CASSPQGSDTQYF.

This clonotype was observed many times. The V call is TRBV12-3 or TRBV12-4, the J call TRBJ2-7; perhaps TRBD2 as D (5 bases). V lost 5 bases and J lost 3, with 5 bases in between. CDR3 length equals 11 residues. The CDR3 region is CASSRGYEQYF. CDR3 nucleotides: TGTGCCAGCAGTCGGGGCTACGAGCAGTACTTC.

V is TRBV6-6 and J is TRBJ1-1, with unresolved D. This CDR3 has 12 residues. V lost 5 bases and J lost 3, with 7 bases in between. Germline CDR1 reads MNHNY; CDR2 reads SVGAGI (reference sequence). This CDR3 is CASSVDYTEAFF. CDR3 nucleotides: TGTGCCAGCAGTGTAGACTACACTGAAGCTTTCTTT.

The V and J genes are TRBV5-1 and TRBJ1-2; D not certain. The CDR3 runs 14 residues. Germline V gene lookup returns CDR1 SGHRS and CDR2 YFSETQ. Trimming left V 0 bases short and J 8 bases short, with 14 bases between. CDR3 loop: CASSLEVAGQGYTF. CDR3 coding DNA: TGCGCCAGCAGCTTGGAGGTAGCCGGGCAAGGCTACACCTTC.

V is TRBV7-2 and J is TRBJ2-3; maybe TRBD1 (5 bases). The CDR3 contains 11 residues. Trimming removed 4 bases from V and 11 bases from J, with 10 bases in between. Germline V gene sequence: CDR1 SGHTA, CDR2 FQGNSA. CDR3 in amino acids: CASSSGPRQYF. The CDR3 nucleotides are TGTGCCAGCAGCTCAGGGCCGAGGCAGTATTTT.